This passage covers 10 T cell receptor beta chains from one sample sequenced in a study of cytomegalovirus exposure and HLA in healthy donors. A multiplex PCR was run with 60 Vbeta primers and 13 Jbeta primers. Libraries were prepared by immunoSEQ multiplex PCR; TCRdb keeps only in-frame clonotypes and omits some of them. This sample has over 130,000 clones, with 80% found just once. What was sequenced was PBMCs. The receptor set was obtained from a female donor in good health and CMV-seronegative.

The chain joins TRBV4-2 to TRBJ2-3, with D uncertain. V was shortened by 4 bases and J by 0 bases, with 8 bases between the two germline ends. CDR3 size: 14 residues. Germline CDR1 reads LGHNA; CDR2 reads YNFKEQ. CDR3 nucleotides: TGTGCCAGCAGCCGACACGACAGCACAGATACGCAGTATTTT. This gives the protein CASSRHDSTDTQYF.

The V call is TRBV2, the J call TRBJ2-3, with 13 positions matching TRBD2. This CDR3 is built from 18 residues. V trimming: 7 bases; J trimming: 6 bases; junction bases outside the gene matches: 16. Germline CDR1 and CDR2: SNHLY and FYNNEI. The CDR3 bases are TGTGCCAGCACTAACTCAGCTCCGGGACTAGCGGGAATGGATACGCAGTATTTT. Protein product: CASTNSAPGLAGMDTQYF.

This rearrangement joins TRBV6-6 to TRBJ1-2, with 7 bases lining up with TRBD1. The CDR3 loop spans 11 amino acids. The V and J ends lost 5 bases and 8 bases, in that order; junction bases with no gene match: 2. Germline loops: CDR1 MNHNY, CDR2 SVGAGI (reference sequence). CDR3: CASSPGGGYTF. The CDR3 DNA reads TGTGCCAGCAGTCCAGGGGGAGGCTACACCTTC.

The chain uses TRBV29-1 and TRBJ1-1; 9 nucleotides match TRBD1. Germline V gene sequence: CDR1 SQVTM, CDR2 ANQGSEA. The CDR3 covers 12 residues. V lost 6 bases, J lost 4 bases, and 3 bases stayed unmatched. CDR3 residues: CSVETGGTEAFF. DNA of the CDR3: TGCAGCGTAGAGACAGGGGGCACTGAAGCTTTCTTT.

The V gene is TRBV4-1, the J gene TRBJ2-2; 11 bases fit TRBD1. The CDR3 totals 16 residues. V gave up 3 bases and J gave up 4 bases; unmatched junction bases: 4. Germline assignment: CDR1 MGHRA and CDR2 YSYEKL. CDR3 in DNA: TGCGCCAGCAGCCAGGGGGACAGGGGGTTCACCGGGGAGCTGTTTTTT. Translating gives CASSQGDRGFTGELFF.

This clone was picked up one time. The chain is built from TRBV29-1 and TRBJ1-1; D possibly corresponds to TRBD1 (5 bases). Germline CDR1 reads SQVTM; CDR2 reads ANQGSEA. Trimming removed 6 bases from V and 3 bases from J, with 17 bases in between. This CDR3 is 14 amino acids long. DNA for the CDR3: TGCAGCGTGGTACTAAGGGGAAGTGACACTGAAGCTTTCTTT. Its translation is CSVVLRGSDTEAFF.

The CDR3 nucleotides are TGTGCCAGCAGTTTCAGGTATCTCTGGCAGCCCCAGCATTTT. This encodes CASSFRYLWQPQHF. V and J are TRBV27 and TRBJ1-5, with unresolved D. The germline V and J ends were trimmed by 3 bases and 7 bases, with 13 bases remaining between them. CDR3 size: 14 residues. Germline loops: CDR1 MNHEY, CDR2 SMNVEV (reference sequence).

The CDR3 here is CASRTGQVPNQPQHF. CDR3 sequence (DNA): TGTGCCAGTAGAACCGGACAGGTCCCCAATCAGCCCCAGCATTTT. This rearrangement joins TRBV19 to TRBJ1-5, with 7 nucleotides matching TRBD1. This CDR3 is built from 15 residues. The V gene end was trimmed by 6 bases and the J gene end by 3 bases; junction bases not matched to a gene: 8. Germline V lookup: CDR1 LNHDA, CDR2 SQIVND (reference sequence).

The gene calls are TRBV5-6 and TRBJ2-1; 7 bases agree with TRBD1. There are 13 residues in the CDR3. V shed 5 bases and J 8 bases; nucleotides not matched to a gene: 7. Germline V CDR1 and CDR2: SGHDT, YYEEEE. DNA of the CDR3: TGTGCCAGCAGGTACCAGGGGGATGATGAGCAGTTCTTC. It specifies CASRYQGDDEQFF.

The chain combines TRBV27 with TRBJ2-5; 9 bases map to TRBD2. In germline, CDR1 is MNHEY, CDR2 SMNVEV (reference sequence). The CDR3 has 16 amino acids. V shed 5 bases, J shed 1 base, and the junction held 8 bases outside the gene matches. CDR3 loop: CASSPEPSGAQETQYF. The CDR3, as DNA: TGTGCCAGCAGTCCCGAACCTAGCGGGGCCCAAGAGACCCAGTACTTC.